This is a list of T cell receptor beta chains from one sample in a study of Ad26.COV2.S vaccination and SARS-CoV-2 variants. This table comes from immunoSEQ multiplex PCR, and its TCRdb copy is limited to in-frame clones, with some not included. The table records hundreds of thousands of clones, roughly 91% of them present only once. Source: peripheral blood, taken in a trial of Ad26.COV2.S vaccine versus placebo. The receptors were sampled from a person aged 18 to 65 who received the Ad26.COV2.S COVID-19 vaccine or a placebo. CDR3s include the opening cysteine and the closing phenylalanine or tryptophan. Each record gives: CDR3 length, V gene, clone size, D gene, J gene, CDR3 DNA, CDR3 protein. The D gene is left open where the match is weak. Clone sizes are given selectively: once, few, many, or a class where the clone is expanded.

13	TRBV30	NA	NA	TRBJ1-3	TGTGCCTGGAGTGTGGCGGCTGGAAACACCATATATTTT	CAWSVAAGNTIYF
15	TRBV7-8	NA	NA	TRBJ2-1	TGTGCCAGCAGCTTCAACGGACTACCTCACAATGAGCAGTTCTTC	CASSFNGLPHNEQFF
11	TRBV19	NA	NA	TRBJ1-4	TGTGCCAGTAGTTACTGGGAAAAACTGTTTTTT	CASSYWEKLFF
18	TRBV18	NA	TRBD2	TRBJ2-3	TGTGCCAGCTCAGTTAACAGGTTCAGCGGGGGGGCCGGAGATACGCAGTATTTT	CASSVNRFSGGAGDTQYF
11	TRBV20-1	NA	NA	TRBJ1-1	TGCAGTGGGTTGACGAACACTGAAGCTTTCTTT	CSGLTNTEAFF
13	TRBV7-7	NA	TRBD1	TRBJ1-3	TGTGCTAGCAGCCACGACAGGGGCGACACCATATATTTT	CASSHDRGDTIYF
14	TRBV6-1	NA	NA	TRBJ2-3	TGTGCCAGCAGTGAGGTGAGCGGCACAGATACGCAGTATTTT	CASSEVSGTDTQYF
15	TRBV5-4	NA	NA	TRBJ1-4	TGTGCCAGCAGCTTGGCCGGCAGGCCAGATGAAAAACTGTTTTTT	CASSLAGRPDEKLFF
12	TRBV12-3/TRBV12-4	NA	NA	TRBJ1-6	TGTGCCAGCCGGCAGGGGCAATCACCCCTCCACTTT	CASRQGQSPLHF
14	TRBV3-1/TRBV3-2	NA	NA	TRBJ1-6	TGTGCCAGCAGGCAAGACGGACGTAATTCACCCCTCCACTTT	CASRQDGRNSPLHF
13	TRBV3-1/TRBV3-2	NA	NA	TRBJ2-2	TGTGCCAGCAGCCAAGAGGGGTTTGAGGAGCTGTTTTTT	CASSQEGFEELFF
15	TRBV7-9	NA	TRBD1	TRBJ2-7	TGTGCCAGCAGTGCCTCCGGGACAGGGGGCTACGAGCAGTACTTC	CASSASGTGGYEQYF
12	TRBV6-5	NA	NA	TRBJ1-1	TGTGCCAGCAGGGGACCACCCACTGAAGCTTTCTTT	CASRGPPTEAFF
15	TRBV15	NA	NA	TRBJ2-7	TGTGCCACCAGCAGAGATCCGGGATTGGGCTACGAGCAGTACTTC	CATSRDPGLGYEQYF
17	TRBV2	many	TRBD2	TRBJ2-3	TGTGCCAGCAGTGAGCTGTCTAGCGGGGGCCCCACAGATACGCAGTATTTT	CASSELSSGGPTDTQYF
18	TRBV19	NA	NA	TRBJ1-5	TGTGCCAGTAGTATGTCCGCCAGGGCCCTAGGATACAATCAGCCCCAGCATTTT	CASSMSARALGYNQPQHF
15	TRBV5-6	NA	NA	TRBJ1-2	TGTGCCAGCACCATCGTCGGGGTTAGGGACTATGGCTACACCTTC	CASTIVGVRDYGYTF
12	TRBV6-5	NA	NA	TRBJ1-2	TGTGCCAGCAGTTCTGTGGGAAATGGCTACACCTTC	CASSSVGNGYTF
12	TRBV11-3	NA	NA	TRBJ2-7	TGTGCCAGCAGCCCCGGTCTGGGCGAGCAGTACTTC	CASSPGLGEQYF
14	TRBV9	once	NA	TRBJ1-1	TGTGCCAGCAGCGTAGACCCTTTTGTCACTGAAGCTTTCTTT	CASSVDPFVTEAFF
15	TRBV4-3	NA	TRBD1	TRBJ1-5	TGCGCCAGCAGCCAAGGGACAGGGCTAAATCAGCCCCAGCATTTT	CASSQGTGLNQPQHF
14	TRBV6-2/TRBV6-3	once	NA	TRBJ1-1	TGTGCCAGCAGTTACTCGTGGGGGGACACTGAAGCTTTCTTT	CASSYSWGDTEAFF
14	TRBV21-1	NA	NA	TRBJ1-2	TGTGCCGGATTAGGGGAGGGACTTAACTATGGCTACACCTTC	CAGLGEGLNYGYTF
11	TRBV30	NA	NA	TRBJ1-1	TGTGCCTGGAACATGAACACTGAAGCTTTCTTT	CAWNMNTEAFF
14	TRBV30	NA	NA	TRBJ1-5	TGTGCCTGGAGTGGGGGAAGAGGCAATCAGCCCCAGCATTTT	CAWSGGRGNQPQHF
15	TRBV7-8	NA	NA	TRBJ1-5	TGTGCCAGCAGCTCCGACACTGGGAGCAATCAGCCCCAGCATTTT	CASSSDTGSNQPQHF
15	TRBV2	NA	NA	TRBJ2-5	TGTGCCAGCAGTGAAAGGCGGACACACCAAGAGACCCAGTACTTC	CASSERRTHQETQYF
14	TRBV18	NA	NA	TRBJ1-3	TGTGCCAGCTCACCGCCAGCCTCTGGAAACACCATATATTTT	CASSPPASGNTIYF
13	TRBV7-9	NA	NA	TRBJ2-1	TGTGCCAGCAGCGGACAAGACAGGAATGAGCAGTTCTTC	CASSGQDRNEQFF
13	TRBV5-1	NA	NA	TRBJ1-2	TGCGCCAGCAGCTTGGAGGCCCCTGATGGCTACACCTTC	CASSLEAPDGYTF
14	TRBV7-2	few	NA	TRBJ1-2	TGTGCCAGCAGCTTTGGGCCAGAATCCTATGGCTACACCTTC	CASSFGPESYGYTF
13	TRBV12-3/TRBV12-4	NA	NA	TRBJ2-2	TGTGCCAGCAGTTTAAGCCGGGCCGGGGAGCTGTTTTTT	CASSLSRAGELFF
15	TRBV6-5	NA	TRBD1	TRBJ1-5	TGTGCCAGCATTGCGACAGGGGTTGGCAATCAGCCCCAGCATTTT	CASIATGVGNQPQHF
15	TRBV4-3	NA	TRBD1	TRBJ2-7	TGCGCCAGCAGCCAAGCCCTCCGGGACAGGGACGAGCAGTACTTC	CASSQALRDRDEQYF
15	TRBV5-1	NA	NA	TRBJ1-3	TGCGCCAGCAGCTTGGACCAGGGGCCTGGAAACACCATATATTTT	CASSLDQGPGNTIYF
14	TRBV20-1	NA	TRBD2	TRBJ2-7	TGCAGTGCTAGTCCTAGCGGGGAATCCTACGAGCAGTACTTC	CSASPSGESYEQYF
16	TRBV27	NA	TRBD1	TRBJ1-6	TGTGCCAGCAGTTTATCGGACAGGGGTACCAATTCACCCCTCCACTTT	CASSLSDRGTNSPLHF
16	TRBV9	NA	TRBD1	TRBJ1-1	TGTGCCAGCAGCTCCCCCACAGGGGGCAGGGGCACTGAAGCTTTCTTT	CASSSPTGGRGTEAFF
15	TRBV5-4	once	TRBD1	TRBJ2-2	TGTGCCAGCAGCACTCCGGGACAGATCTCCGGGGAGCTGTTTTTT	CASSTPGQISGELFF
16	TRBV4-1	NA	NA	TRBJ2-7	TGCGCCAGCAGCCCCATGGCGGGCGGCGAAGGTTACGAGCAGTACTTC	CASSPMAGGEGYEQYF
16	TRBV4-1	NA	NA	TRBJ2-1	TGCGCCAGCAGCCAACTTTCCCCACGGGGTAACAATGAGCAGTTCTTC	CASSQLSPRGNNEQFF
15	TRBV5-1	NA	TRBD1	TRBJ1-2	TGCGCCAGCAGGGTTGGACAGGGAAAGGAGGCTGGCTACACCTTC	CASRVGQGKEAGYTF
17	TRBV5-1	NA	NA	TRBJ1-5	TGCGCCAGCAGCTTGGCGCTTTTGGGCGCGCAGAGTCAGCCCCAGCATTTT	CASSLALLGAQSQPQHF
15	TRBV9	NA	TRBD1	TRBJ1-4	TGTGCCAGCAGCGTACAGGGGGCAACTAATGAAAAACTGTTTTTT	CASSVQGATNEKLFF
16	TRBV7-2	NA	TRBD2	TRBJ2-1	TGTGCCAGCAGCTTAAGGCGGACTAGCGACCGCAATGAGCAGTTCTTC	CASSLRRTSDRNEQFF
15	TRBV7-9	NA	TRBD2	TRBJ2-1	TGTGCCAGCAGCTTCCTAGCGGGGGGGCCCAATGAGCAGTTCTTC	CASSFLAGGPNEQFF
16	TRBV6-2/TRBV6-3	NA	NA	TRBJ1-1	TGTGCCAGCAGTTGGTCAGGTACGTTACTCGACACTGAAGCTTTCTTT	CASSWSGTLLDTEAFF
14	TRBV29-1	NA	NA	TRBJ1-1	TGCAGCGCCCGGCCCCGGGGGGAGACCACTGAAGCTTTCTTT	CSARPRGETTEAFF